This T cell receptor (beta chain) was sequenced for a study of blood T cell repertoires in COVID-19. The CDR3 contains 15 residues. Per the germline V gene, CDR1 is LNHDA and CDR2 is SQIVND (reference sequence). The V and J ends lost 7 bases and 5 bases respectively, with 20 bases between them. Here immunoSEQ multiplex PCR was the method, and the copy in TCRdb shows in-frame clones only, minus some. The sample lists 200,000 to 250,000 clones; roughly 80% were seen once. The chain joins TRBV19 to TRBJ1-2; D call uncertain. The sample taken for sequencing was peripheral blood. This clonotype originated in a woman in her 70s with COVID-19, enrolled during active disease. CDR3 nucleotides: TGTGCCAGTAAAGGCCCCGAGAGGGTGGGGTATGGCTACACCTTC. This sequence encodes CASKGPERVGYGYTF.